One and the same sample provided the 12 T cell receptor beta chains below, sequenced in a study of blood T cells in healthy people across ages. Then a second PCR, running roughly 7 to 11 cycles, was carried out with a sample-barcoded 5' primer and a J-beta primer mix. One entry per CDR3 protein results from TCRdb running MiXCR on the 5' RACE reads. The sample includes under 1,000,000 distinct CDR3 sequences, about half of them seen just once. Sequences were obtained from blood. These receptors all stem from an elderly man in good health.

This clonotype was detected only a few times. The rearrangement links TRBV7-2 to TRBJ2-3; 8 bases fit TRBD2. With 4 bases clipped from V and 7 bases from J, the junction kept 10 bases outside the gene matches. This CDR3 has 15 residues. Germline CDR1 and CDR2: SGHTA and FQGNSA. The CDR3 DNA follows: TGTGCCAGCAGCTCTTCAGCGGGAGAAGGGCATACGCAGTATTTT. Translated, it gives CASSSSAGEGHTQYF.

The chain uses TRBV2 and TRBJ2-5, with D possibly being TRBD2 (5 bases). The CDR3 contains 12 residues. Trimming cost V 6 bases and J 5 bases, with 10 bases left between them. Looked up from germline, CDR1 is SNHLY and CDR2 is FYNNEI. CDR3 protein: CASSAGLETQYF. CDR3 sequence (DNA): TGTGCCAGCAGCGCAGGACTTGAGACCCAGTACTTC.

This chain uses TRBV24-1 with TRBJ2-7; no clear D gene. The germline V and J ends were trimmed by 2 bases and 7 bases, with 8 bases remaining between them. Germline loops: CDR1 KGHDR, CDR2 SFDVKD. The CDR3 length is 12 residues. CDR3 protein: CATSDSRREQYF. Here the CDR3 DNA reads TGTGCCACCAGTGATTCGCGGCGAGAGCAGTACTTC.

The V call is TRBV2, the J call TRBJ1-5; TRBD1 might be the D (6 bases). This CDR3 contains 13 residues. Germline CDR1 reads SNHLY; CDR2 reads FYNNEI. With 6 bases removed from V and 6 bases from J, the gap between germline ends came to 12 bases. CDR3 sequence reads: CASRGGAGQPQHF. The DNA of the CDR3 is TGTGCCAGCAGGGGGGGGGCGGGTCAGCCCCAGCATTTT.

This clonotype came up once. The chain has TRBV6-5 and TRBJ2-5; D uncertain. CDR1 is MNHEY, CDR2 SVGAGI, per germline. V lost 0 bases and J 3 bases, leaving 5 bases between the germline ends. The CDR3 is 13 residues long. The CDR3 DNA is TGTGCCAGCAGTTACTCGTGGGAAGAGACCCAGTACTTC. Translated, it gives CASSYSWEETQYF.

This clonotype was observed a handful of times. This chain links TRBV7-3 with TRBJ2-3, with 12 bases lining up with TRBD2. Germline CDR1 and CDR2: SGHTA and FQGTGA. The CDR3 sequence is 17 residues long. V dropped 6 bases and J dropped 5; count of bases not matched to a gene: 12. The CDR3 loop reads CASSARLAGDGGDTQYF. The CDR3, as DNA: TGTGCCAGCAGTGCGAGACTAGCGGGAGACGGGGGAGATACGCAGTATTTT. Using reference TRBV7-3 and TRBJ2-3 for the parts outside the CDR3, the full variable domain is GAGVSQTPSNKVTEKGKYVELRCDPISGHTALYWYRQSLGQGPEFLIYFQGTGAADDSGLPNDRFFAVRPEGSVSTLKIQRTERGDSAVYLCASSARLAGDGGDTQYFGPGTRLTVL.

The rearrangement links TRBV30 to TRBJ2-1; D may be TRBD2 (6 bases). Germline V lookup: CDR1 GTSNPN, CDR2 SVGIG (reference sequence). This CDR3 contains 14 residues. V was cut by 0 bases and J by 5 bases, with 11 bases left in between. The CDR3 DNA reads TGTGCCTGGAGTGTGGGTGGGAGGCACAATGAGCAGTTCTTC. Its translation: CAWSVGGRHNEQFF.

On this clonotype: Its ends do not fully match the called genes, so a read error is possible. This chain connects TRBV20-1 to TRBJ2-1, with unresolved D. Per germline, CDR1 DFQATT and CDR2 SNEGSKA (reference sequence). This CDR3 region has 16 residues. Here the CDR3 reads CSAGDSGDDSYNEQFF. The CDR3 nucleotides read TGCAGTGCTGGAGATTCCGGTGACGACTCCTACAATGAGCAGTTCTTC.

This chain links TRBV4-1 with TRBJ2-1, with 13 bases matching TRBD2. This CDR3 has 19 amino acids. Per the germline V gene, CDR1 is MGHRA and CDR2 is YSYEKL. V lost 1 base and J lost 1; bases outside the gene matches: 7. The CDR3 nucleotides are TGCGCCAGCAGCCAAGGCGGGACTAGCGGGGCATCGTCCTACAATGAGCAGTTCTTC. This encodes CASSQGGTSGASSYNEQFF.

Worth noting for this clonotype: A clone one base away is much larger, so this may be a read error. CDR3 in amino acids: CTSSPQSRDRAEQYF. Here the CDR3 DNA reads TGCACCAGCAGCCCTCAGTCCCGGGACAGGGCCGAGCAGTACTTC. The chain joins TRBV5-1 to TRBJ2-5; 9 nucleotides agree with TRBD1. The J call may not be correct, given that the DNA end is closer to TRBJ2-7. Germline V gives CDR1 SGHRS, CDR2 YFSETQ. This CDR3 region has 15 residues.

This clonotype has a handful of counts. The V and J genes are TRBV12-3 or TRBV12-4 and TRBJ1-2, with D possibly TRBD1 on 6 matching bases. The V gene lost 3 bases and the J gene lost 5 bases, with 10 bases spanning the gap. This CDR3 region has 13 residues. The CDR3: CASSFRQGYGYTF. The CDR3, as DNA: TGTGCCAGCAGTTTTCGCCAGGGGTATGGCTACACCTTC.

This clonotype has just a few counts. The chain is built from TRBV4-3 and TRBJ2-6; 8 bases are shared with TRBD1. J lost 2 bases, V lost 0 bases, and 3 bases had no gene match. The CDR3 runs to 17 residues. The germline gives CDR1 LGHNA, CDR2 YSLEER. In DNA form, the CDR3 reads TGCGCCAGCAGCCAAGAACGGACAGGGCCTGGGGCCAACGTCCTGACTTTC. Protein product: CASSQERTGPGANVLTF.